The subject of this entry is one T cell receptor beta chain. Antigen: not known. The data derive from a study of T cell responses to AZD1222 COVID-19 vaccine. General observations from the study: Reports say nearly half of spike-specific TCRs go after unmutated variant regions. Recipients of two AZD1222 doses showed rising Spike-specific TCR breadth and depth.

The germline gives CDR1 LGHDT, CDR2 YNNKEL (reference sequence). The CDR3 is 16 residues long. Trimming removed 4 bases from V and 3 bases from J; junction bases left unmatched: 8. Generated by immunoSEQ multiplex PCR, the TCRdb table keeps only in-frame clones and is missing some. The table lists tens of thousands of clones, 88% of them singletons. This TCR came from an adult in good health. The rearrangement joins TRBV3-1 (or the pseudogene TRBV3-2) to TRBJ2-3, with 9 bases identical to TRBD2. Specimen: peripheral blood, collected on day 0 of AZD1222 vaccination. For the CDR3, the DNA is TGTGCCAGCAGCCTCCAGCCAAGCGGGGGGACAGATACGCAGTATTTT. This encodes CASSLQPSGGTDTQYF.